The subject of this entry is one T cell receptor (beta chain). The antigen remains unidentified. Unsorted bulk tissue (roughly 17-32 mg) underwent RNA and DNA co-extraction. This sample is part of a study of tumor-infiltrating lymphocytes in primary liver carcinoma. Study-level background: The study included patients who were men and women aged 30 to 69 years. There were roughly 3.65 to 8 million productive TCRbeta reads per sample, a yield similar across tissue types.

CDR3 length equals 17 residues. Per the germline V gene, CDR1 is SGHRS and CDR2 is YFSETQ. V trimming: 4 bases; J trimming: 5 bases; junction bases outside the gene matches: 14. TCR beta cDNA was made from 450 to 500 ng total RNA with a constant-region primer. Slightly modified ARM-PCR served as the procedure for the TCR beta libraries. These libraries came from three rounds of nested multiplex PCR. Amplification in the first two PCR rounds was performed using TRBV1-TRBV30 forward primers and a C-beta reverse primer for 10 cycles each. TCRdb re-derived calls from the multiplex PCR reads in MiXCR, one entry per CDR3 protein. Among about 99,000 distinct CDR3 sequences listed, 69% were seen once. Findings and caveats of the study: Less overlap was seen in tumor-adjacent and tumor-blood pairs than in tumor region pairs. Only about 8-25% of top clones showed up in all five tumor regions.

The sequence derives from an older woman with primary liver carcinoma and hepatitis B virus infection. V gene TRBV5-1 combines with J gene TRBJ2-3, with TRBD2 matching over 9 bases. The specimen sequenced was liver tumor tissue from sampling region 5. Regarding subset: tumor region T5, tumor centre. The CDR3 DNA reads TGCGCCAGCAGCGGATCCCCCGGGACTAGCTTCGGAGATACGCAGTATTTT. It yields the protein CASSGSPGTSFGDTQYF.